This entry lists 15 T cell receptor beta chains sequenced from one sample in a study of T cells in Graves' hyperthyroidism and ophthalmopathy. TCR beta CDR3 region amplification was performed from RNA transcripts. The study used the HTBI primer set for a first-round RT-PCR of the TCR CDR3. TCRdb analysed the multiplex PCR reads with MiXCR anew, one entry per CDR3 protein. The repertoire holds fewer than 550,000 distinct CDR3 sequences, with 24% as singletons. The source material was blood. Receptor source: a woman younger than 45 with Graves' ophthalmopathy.

The genes are TRBV28 and TRBJ1-2, with TRBD1 identical over 7 bases. J lost 8 bases, V lost 1 base, and 7 bases had no gene match. Germline-derived CDR1 and CDR2 are MDHEN and SYDVKM. This CDR3 is built from 14 residues. The CDR3 nucleotides are TGTGCCAGCAGTTTATTGTCCAGGGGGGCGGGCTACACCTTC. Protein product: CASSLLSRGAGYTF.

This clonotype was seen at least ten times. The J gene is TRBJ2-7, the V gene TRBV6-5; possible D gene TRBD1, 6 bases. The ends were cut back, 0 bases at V and 9 bases at J, with 18 bases in the middle. From germline, CDR1 is MNHEY and CDR2 SVGAGI. There are 15 residues in the CDR3. Here the CDR3 reads CASSYSNGRGTGQYF. DNA of the CDR3: TGTGCCAGCAGTTACTCGAACGGCAGGGGTACTGGGCAGTACTTC.

This clonotype was observed many times. V usage is TRBV6-2 or TRBV6-3 and J usage is TRBJ1-1; D is unresolved. CDR1 is MNHEY and CDR2 is SVGEGT in the germline V gene. V lost 6 bases to trimming and J lost 1 base, with 15 bases between them. The CDR3 loop spans 15 amino acids. CDR3 DNA: TGTGCCAGCAGAGACACCAGGTCCTCGAACACTGAAGCTTTCTTT. It is translated as CASRDTRSSNTEAFF.

The sample holds many counts of this clonotype. The genes are TRBV6-1 and TRBJ2-2; the match to TRBD1 covers 9 bases. Germline V lookup: CDR1 MNHNS, CDR2 SASEGT. Trimming took 7 bases from V and 2 from J; bases not matched to a gene: 5. This CDR3 has 15 residues. CDR3 protein: CASTSTGGNTGELFF. Here the CDR3 DNA reads TGTGCCAGCACCAGTACAGGGGGCAACACCGGGGAGCTGTTTTTT.

Of note for this clonotype: A much larger clone is a single base away; this may be a read error. The V gene is TRBV7-6, the J gene TRBJ2-2, with D tentatively TRBD2 (6 bases). CDR3 length equals 16 residues. Germline lookup yields CDR1 SGHVS and CDR2 FNYEAQ. DNA for the CDR3: TGTGCCAGCAGCTTAGCGGTCGAGGGGTCTACCGGGGAGGTGTTTTTT. It specifies CASSLAVEGSTGEVFF.

Notes on this clonotype: A much bigger clone sits one base away, suggesting this may be a read error. This sequence joins TRBV5-1 and TRBJ2-5; D perhaps matches TRBD2 (5 bases). This CDR3 contains 14 residues. Germline V lookup: CDR1 SGHRS, CDR2 YFSETQ. With 9 bases removed from V and 4 bases from J, the gap between germline ends came to 19 bases. For the CDR3, the DNA is TGCGCCACCCGACCCGTCGGGGTAGGAGAGACCCAGTACTTC. Encoded protein: CATRPVGVGETQYF.

V and J are TRBV7-9 and TRBJ2-2; unclear D gene. The CDR3 totals 15 residues. V was shortened by 2 bases and J by 3 bases, with 10 bases between the two germline ends. Germline lookup yields CDR1 SEHNR and CDR2 FQNEAQ (reference sequence). DNA for the CDR3: TGTGCCAGCAGCTTATTTGATGGGGACACCGGGGAGCTGTTTTTT. It translates to CASSLFDGDTGELFF.

The rearrangement links TRBV10-1 to TRBJ2-7, with D possibly TRBD1 on 5 matching bases. The germline gives CDR1 WNHNN, CDR2 SYGVQD (reference sequence). This CDR3 spans 14 amino acids. V lost 5 bases, J lost 2 bases, and 13 bases lay in between. The CDR3 protein is CASSIGAEPYEQYF. The CDR3 DNA reads as TGCGCCAGCAGTATTGGGGCGGAACCCTACGAGCAGTACTTC.

This clonotype occurred a few times. The chain combines TRBV5-1 with TRBJ1-6; 10 bases align to TRBD1. This CDR3 spans 15 amino acids. The ends lost 3 bases at V and 7 bases at J; junction bases unmatched: 4. Germline V lookup: CDR1 SGHRS, CDR2 YFSETQ. CDR3 amino acids: CASSSEGQGNSPLHF. Written as DNA, the CDR3 is TGCGCCAGCAGCTCGGAGGGACAGGGGAATTCACCCCTCCACTTT.

This clonotype was found many times. V usage is TRBV20-1 and J usage is TRBJ2-7, with TRBD2 matching 10 bases. The V gene end was trimmed by 6 bases and the J gene end by 3 bases; junction bases not matched to a gene: 11. The CDR3 sequence is 15 residues long. The germline CDR1 and CDR2 sequences are DFQATT and SNEGSKA (reference sequence). DNA of the CDR3: TGCAGTGCGACCCACGCCACTAGCGGGGTCTACGAGCAGTACTTC. Translation gives CSATHATSGVYEQYF.

This clonotype was seen repeatedly, ten times or more. This chain connects TRBV28 to TRBJ1-2; 10 nucleotides line up with TRBD1. V lost 8 bases and J lost 7; bases outside the gene matches: 13. There are 15 residues in the CDR3. The germline gives CDR1 MDHEN, CDR2 SYDVKM. The CDR3 nucleotides read TGTGCCAGCTGGGACAGGGGCGAATCAACCGGTGGCTACACCTTC. Its protein product is CASWDRGESTGGYTF.

This clonotype came up many times. The chain recombines TRBV4-3 with TRBJ2-7, with TRBD1 matching over 7 bases. The CDR3 spans 15 residues. The V gene's germline CDR1 is LGHNA and CDR2 YSLEER. V shed 4 bases and J 3 bases; nucleotides not matched to a gene: 9. CDR3 coding DNA: TGCGCCAGCAGCCCCTCTTTGTCAGGGGGCTACGAGCAGTACTTC. Its protein product is CASSPSLSGGYEQYF.

In its sample, this clonotype was seen many times. One base away lies a much larger clone, so this may be a sequencing read error. The chain couples TRBV6-2 or TRBV6-3 to TRBJ2-7; D gene uncertain. The V gene lost 2 bases and the J gene lost 6 bases, with 5 bases spanning the gap. The CDR3 extends over 11 amino acids. CDR1 and CDR2 from the germline V gene are MNHEY and SVGEGT. CDR3 sequence reads: CASSYGSEQYF. The DNA for the CDR3 is TGTGCCAGCAGTTACGGCAGCGAGCAGTACTTC.

Turning to this clonotype: At one boundary the junction diverges from the germline segment, which might be a read error. The chain joins TRBV20-1 to TRBJ2-7; 8 bases line up with TRBD1. This CDR3 spans 15 amino acids. Germline CDR1 DFQATT, CDR2 SNEGSKA (reference sequence). CDR3 sequence: CGADSDRALSYEQYF. The CDR3 bases are TGCGGTGCTGACTCGGACAGGGCCCTCTCCTACGAGCAGTACTTC.

The V gene is TRBV5-1, the J gene TRBJ1-2, with D perhaps matching TRBD1 (5 bases). V was cut by 0 bases and J by 0 bases, with 9 bases left in between. This CDR3 spans 15 amino acids. Germline CDR1 SGHRS, CDR2 YFSETQ. The CDR3, as DNA: TGCGCCAGCAGCTTGGGGGGGAAAGCTAACTATGGCTACACCTTC. Protein product: CASSLGGKANYGYTF.